These T cell receptor beta chains were read from a single sample in a study of blood T cell repertoires in COVID-19. Only in-frame clones appear in the TCRdb table, and some are missing; sequencing was by immunoSEQ multiplex PCR. The sample includes about 120,000 clones, 78% seen only once; the top ten take about 2.3%. The specimen was peripheral blood. The receptors derive from a man between 65 and 80 years old with acute or convalescent COVID-19. Both conserved end residues are part of each CDR3. The D gene is left open where the match is weak. Size is omitted from some rows. Given values are once, few, many or a class for expanded clones.

v_gene: TRBV7-2; j_gene: TRBJ2-1; d_gene: TRBD2; abundance: few; CDR3aa: CASSLATSGGNYNEQFF; CDR3nt: TGTGCCAGCAGCTTAGCGACTAGCGGGGGGAACTACAATGAGCAGTTCTTC
v_gene: TRBV11-2; j_gene: TRBJ1-4; d_gene: -; abundance: -; CDR3aa: CASSLDSQGPEKLFF; CDR3nt: TGTGCCAGCAGCTTAGATTCCCAGGGTCCTGAAAAACTGTTTTTT
v_gene: TRBV6-2/TRBV6-3; j_gene: TRBJ1-1; d_gene: -; abundance: -; CDR3aa: CASSYPSTEAFF; CDR3nt: TGTGCCAGCAGTTACCCATCCACTGAAGCTTTCTTT
v_gene: TRBV2; j_gene: TRBJ1-6; d_gene: -; abundance: -; CDR3aa: CASSDGVMGSPLHF; CDR3nt: TGTGCCAGCTCCGACGGGGTGATGGGTTCACCCCTCCACTTT
v_gene: TRBV4-3; j_gene: TRBJ1-5; d_gene: -; abundance: -; CDR3aa: CASSQDWGAQHF; CDR3nt: TGCGCCAGCAGCCAAGATTGGGGGGCCCAGCATTTT
v_gene: TRBV11-2; j_gene: TRBJ2-1; d_gene: TRBD1; abundance: -; CDR3aa: CASSLVGLIGTAYNEQFF; CDR3nt: TGTGCCAGCAGCTTAGTGGGGTTAATCGGGACAGCATACAATGAGCAGTTCTTC
v_gene: TRBV29-1; j_gene: TRBJ1-1; d_gene: -; abundance: -; CDR3aa: CSGLRGFGTEAFF; CDR3nt: TGCAGCGGACTTAGGGGATTCGGCACTGAAGCTTTCTTT
v_gene: TRBV5-5; j_gene: TRBJ1-2; d_gene: -; abundance: -; CDR3aa: CASSLSDRSRYGYTF; CDR3nt: TGTGCCAGCAGCTTGAGTGACAGGTCTCGCTATGGCTACACCTTC
v_gene: TRBV5-4; j_gene: TRBJ2-7; d_gene: -; abundance: -; CDR3aa: CASSLGPGAAYF; CDR3nt: TGTGCCAGCAGCTTGGGGCCGGGTGCCGCGTACTTC
v_gene: TRBV7-9; j_gene: TRBJ1-4; d_gene: TRBD1; abundance: -; CDR3aa: CALDRPNEKLFF; CDR3nt: TGTGCGTTGGACAGGCCCAATGAAAAACTGTTTTTT
v_gene: TRBV18; j_gene: TRBJ1-2; d_gene: TRBD1; abundance: -; CDR3aa: CASSPGQGKGYGYTF; CDR3nt: TGTGCCAGCTCACCTGGACAGGGGAAGGGCTATGGCTACACCTTC
v_gene: TRBV14; j_gene: TRBJ2-2; d_gene: -; abundance: -; CDR3aa: CASSQSRSTGELFF; CDR3nt: TGTGCCAGCAGCCAAAGCCGGAGCACCGGGGAGCTGTTTTTT
v_gene: TRBV12-2; j_gene: TRBJ1-6; d_gene: -; abundance: -; CDR3aa: CASRLGGGTLHF; CDR3nt: TGTGCAAGTCGCCTAGGCGGGGGGACCCTCCACTTT
v_gene: TRBV5-1; j_gene: TRBJ2-2; d_gene: TRBD2; abundance: -; CDR3aa: CASSLERGEGGELFF; CDR3nt: TGCGCCAGCAGCTTGGAGCGGGGGGAAGGCGGGGAGCTGTTTTTT
v_gene: TRBV12-3/TRBV12-4; j_gene: TRBJ1-1; d_gene: TRBD1; abundance: once; CDR3aa: CASSPQGATEAFF; CDR3nt: TGTGCCAGCAGTCCACAGGGGGCCACTGAAGCTTTCTTT
v_gene: TRBV5-6; j_gene: TRBJ1-1; d_gene: -; abundance: -; CDR3aa: CASSLLRNTEAFF; CDR3nt: TGTGCCAGCAGCTTGCTCAGGAACACTGAAGCTTTCTTT
v_gene: TRBV4-3; j_gene: TRBJ1-2; d_gene: TRBD1; abundance: -; CDR3aa: CASSQAPGAGGLNYGYTF; CDR3nt: TGCGCCAGCAGCCAAGCCCCGGGGGCAGGGGGCCTGAACTATGGCTACACCTTC
v_gene: TRBV3-1/TRBV3-2; j_gene: TRBJ2-1; d_gene: TRBD2; abundance: -; CDR3aa: CASSPGLVVHNEQFF; CDR3nt: TGTGCCAGCAGCCCGGGACTAGTGGTCCACAATGAGCAGTTCTTC
v_gene: TRBV7-9; j_gene: TRBJ1-1; d_gene: -; abundance: -; CDR3aa: CASSLVASPGTEAFF; CDR3nt: TGTGCCAGCAGCTTAGTAGCATCCCCGGGCACTGAAGCTTTCTTT
v_gene: TRBV7-2; j_gene: TRBJ1-5; d_gene: -; abundance: -; CDR3aa: CASSHWGDSNQPQHF; CDR3nt: TGTGCCAGCAGCCACTGGGGGGATAGCAATCAGCCCCAGCATTTT
v_gene: TRBV6-5; j_gene: TRBJ1-3; d_gene: TRBD1; abundance: -; CDR3aa: CASSKTGENTIYF; CDR3nt: TGTGCCAGCAGCAAGACAGGGGAAAACACCATATATTTT
v_gene: TRBV7-7; j_gene: TRBJ2-2; d_gene: -; abundance: -; CDR3aa: CASSSREANTGELFF; CDR3nt: TGTGCTAGCAGCTCCCGAGAGGCGAACACCGGGGAGCTGTTTTTT
v_gene: TRBV29-1; j_gene: TRBJ2-2; d_gene: -; abundance: -; CDR3aa: CSVWIIRGPYTGELFF; CDR3nt: TGCAGCGTTTGGATAATAAGGGGCCCGTACACCGGGGAGCTGTTTTTT
v_gene: TRBV4-3; j_gene: TRBJ1-2; d_gene: TRBD1; abundance: -; CDR3aa: CASSTGTANYGYTF; CDR3nt: TGCGCCAGCAGCACCGGGACAGCTAATTATGGCTACACCTTC
v_gene: TRBV5-1; j_gene: TRBJ2-1; d_gene: TRBD2; abundance: -; CDR3aa: CASSLSTSGGYNEQFF; CDR3nt: TGCGCCAGCAGCTTGTCGACTAGCGGGGGTTACAATGAGCAGTTCTTC
v_gene: TRBV5-6; j_gene: TRBJ1-6; d_gene: -; abundance: -; CDR3aa: CASRLGGGNFSPLHF; CDR3nt: TGTGCCAGCAGGCTCGGTGGCGGGAATTTCTCACCCCTCCACTTT
v_gene: TRBV6-2/TRBV6-3; j_gene: TRBJ2-3; d_gene: -; abundance: -; CDR3aa: CASSSSNTQYF; CDR3nt: TGTGCCAGCAGTTCCTCCAATACGCAGTATTTT
v_gene: TRBV25-1; j_gene: TRBJ1-3; d_gene: -; abundance: -; CDR3aa: CASSDGGLVGNTIYF; CDR3nt: TGTGCCAGCAGTGACGGGGGTTTAGTTGGAAACACCATATATTTT
v_gene: TRBV19; j_gene: TRBJ1-5; d_gene: TRBD1; abundance: -; CDR3aa: CASREGAGNQPQHF; CDR3nt: TGTGCCAGTAGGGAGGGGGCAGGGAATCAGCCCCAGCATTTT
v_gene: TRBV5-1; j_gene: TRBJ2-7; d_gene: TRBD1; abundance: -; CDR3aa: CASSFDRVSYEQYF; CDR3nt: TGCGCCAGCAGTTTTGACAGGGTCTCCTACGAGCAGTACTTC
v_gene: TRBV6-4; j_gene: TRBJ2-2; d_gene: -; abundance: -; CDR3aa: CASSELFNTGELFF; CDR3nt: TGTGCCAGCAGTGAGTTATTTAACACCGGGGAGCTGTTTTTT
v_gene: TRBV5-1; j_gene: TRBJ2-1; d_gene: -; abundance: -; CDR3aa: CASSLAVAGARGFF; CDR3nt: TGCGCCAGCAGCTTGGCCGTGGCAGGCGCCAGGGGCTTCTTC
v_gene: TRBV7-2; j_gene: TRBJ1-2; d_gene: TRBD1; abundance: -; CDR3aa: CASSLGTGVNYGYTF; CDR3nt: TGTGCCAGCAGCTTAGGGACAGGGGTGAACTATGGCTACACCTTC
v_gene: TRBV2; j_gene: TRBJ2-3; d_gene: TRBD1; abundance: -; CDR3aa: CASKSTGGGTDTQYF; CDR3nt: TGTGCCAGCAAGAGCACAGGGGGCGGCACAGATACGCAGTATTTT
v_gene: TRBV12-3/TRBV12-4; j_gene: TRBJ1-1; d_gene: -; abundance: -; CDR3aa: CASSFEGFTEAFF; CDR3nt: TGTGCCAGCAGTTTCGAGGGCTTCACTGAAGCTTTCTTT
v_gene: TRBV25-1; j_gene: TRBJ1-2; d_gene: -; abundance: -; CDR3aa: CASSELGGERGYTF; CDR3nt: TGTGCCAGCAGTGAATTGGGAGGGGAGCGCGGCTACACCTTC
v_gene: TRBV20-1; j_gene: TRBJ1-2; d_gene: -; abundance: -; CDR3aa: CSASHEDRTVNYGYTF; CDR3nt: TGCAGTGCTAGTCACGAGGATAGGACAGTTAACTATGGCTACACCTTC
v_gene: TRBV5-1; j_gene: TRBJ2-3; d_gene: TRBD2; abundance: -; CDR3aa: CASSSPSGGAPTDTQYF; CDR3nt: TGCGCCAGCAGCTCGCCTAGCGGGGGGGCTCCAACAGATACGCAGTATTTT
v_gene: TRBV7-9; j_gene: TRBJ1-3; d_gene: -; abundance: -; CDR3aa: CASRGGLRRVLSGNTIYF; CDR3nt: TGTGCCAGCAGGGGAGGACTAAGAAGGGTACTCTCTGGAAACACCATATATTTT
v_gene: TRBV5-5; j_gene: TRBJ1-6; d_gene: -; abundance: few; CDR3aa: CASSLSGAYSPLHF; CDR3nt: TGTGCCAGCAGCTTGTCAGGGGCCTATTCACCCCTCCACTTT
v_gene: TRBV7-2; j_gene: TRBJ2-5; d_gene: -; abundance: -; CDR3aa: CASSLWVRGRQETQYF; CDR3nt: TGTGCCAGCAGCTTATGGGTTAGAGGCCGCCAAGAGACCCAGTACTTC
v_gene: TRBV4-1; j_gene: TRBJ2-1; d_gene: -; abundance: -; CDR3aa: CASSHAQNRDEQFF; CDR3nt: TGCGCCAGCAGCCACGCCCAGAACAGGGATGAGCAGTTCTTC
v_gene: TRBV5-6; j_gene: TRBJ2-7; d_gene: TRBD1; abundance: -; CDR3aa: CASSLGQGSLSYEQYF; CDR3nt: TGTGCCAGCAGCCTAGGACAGGGGAGTCTCTCCTACGAGCAGTACTTC
v_gene: TRBV5-4; j_gene: TRBJ1-2; d_gene: -; abundance: -; CDR3aa: CASSLGRDTPPRGYTF; CDR3nt: TGTGCCAGCAGCTTGGGCAGGGATACCCCCCCAAGGGGCTACACCTTC
v_gene: TRBV9; j_gene: TRBJ1-1; d_gene: TRBD1; abundance: -; CDR3aa: CASSVDTGETEAFF; CDR3nt: TGTGCCAGCAGCGTAGACACAGGGGAGACTGAAGCTTTCTTT
v_gene: TRBV11-3; j_gene: TRBJ2-1; d_gene: TRBD2; abundance: -; CDR3aa: CASSLELAVTSYNEQFF; CDR3nt: TGTGCCAGCAGCTTAGAACTAGCGGTGACTTCATACAATGAGCAGTTCTTC
v_gene: TRBV5-4; j_gene: TRBJ2-3; d_gene: TRBD2; abundance: -; CDR3aa: CASSLGAGGRLSSTDTQYF; CDR3nt: TGTGCCAGCAGCTTAGGAGCGGGGGGGCGACTATCTAGCACAGATACGCAGTATTTT
v_gene: TRBV5-1; j_gene: TRBJ1-1; d_gene: TRBD1; abundance: -; CDR3aa: CASSLSGTGVMDTEAFF; CDR3nt: TGCGCCAGCAGCTTGTCCGGGACAGGGGTTATGGACACTGAAGCTTTCTTT
v_gene: TRBV2; j_gene: TRBJ1-3; d_gene: -; abundance: few; CDR3aa: CASSETNRAGNTIYF; CDR3nt: TGTGCCAGCAGTGAAACGAACAGGGCTGGAAACACCATATATTTT
v_gene: TRBV7-8; j_gene: TRBJ1-2; d_gene: TRBD1; abundance: few; CDR3aa: CASSFRGDRGYGYTF; CDR3nt: TGTGCCAGCAGTTTTAGAGGGGACAGGGGCTATGGCTACACCTTC
v_gene: TRBV9; j_gene: TRBJ1-4; d_gene: -; abundance: -; CDR3aa: CASSERGPYSGEKLFF; CDR3nt: TGTGCCAGCAGCGAGCGGGGACCGTATTCGGGCGAAAAACTGTTTTTT
v_gene: TRBV3-1/TRBV3-2; j_gene: TRBJ2-7; d_gene: -; abundance: -; CDR3aa: CASSHSSGSPYEQYF; CDR3nt: TGTGCCAGCAGCCATTCCAGCGGGTCCCCCTACGAGCAGTACTTC